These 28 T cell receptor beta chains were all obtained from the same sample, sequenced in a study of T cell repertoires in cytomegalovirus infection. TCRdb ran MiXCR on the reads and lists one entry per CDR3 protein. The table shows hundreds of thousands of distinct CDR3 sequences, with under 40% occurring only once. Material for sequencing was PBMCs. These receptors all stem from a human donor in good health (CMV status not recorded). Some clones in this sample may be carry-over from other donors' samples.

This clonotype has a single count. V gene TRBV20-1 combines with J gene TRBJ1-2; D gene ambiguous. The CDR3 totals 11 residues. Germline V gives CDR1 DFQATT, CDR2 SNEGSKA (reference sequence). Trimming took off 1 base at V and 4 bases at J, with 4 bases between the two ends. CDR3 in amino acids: CSARGFYGYTF. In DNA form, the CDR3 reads TGCAGTGCTAGAGGCTTCTATGGCTACACCTTC.

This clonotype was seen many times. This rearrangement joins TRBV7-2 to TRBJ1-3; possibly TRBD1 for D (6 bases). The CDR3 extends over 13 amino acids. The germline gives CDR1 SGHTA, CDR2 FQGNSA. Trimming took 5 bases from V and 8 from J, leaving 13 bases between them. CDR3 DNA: TGTGCCAGCAGCCGAGACAGGTCTGACACCATATATTTT. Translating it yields CASSRDRSDTIYF.

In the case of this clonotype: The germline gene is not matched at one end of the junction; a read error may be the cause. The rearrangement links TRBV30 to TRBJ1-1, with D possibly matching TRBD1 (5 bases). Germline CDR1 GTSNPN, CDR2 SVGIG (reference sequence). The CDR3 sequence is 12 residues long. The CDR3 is CAWRPGNTAAFF. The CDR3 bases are TGTGCCTGGAGACCAGGGAACACTGCAGCTTTCTTT.

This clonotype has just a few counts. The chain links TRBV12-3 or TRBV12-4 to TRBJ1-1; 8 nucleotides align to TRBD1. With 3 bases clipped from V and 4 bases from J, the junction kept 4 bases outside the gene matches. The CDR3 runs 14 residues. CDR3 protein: CASSFRDRITEAFF. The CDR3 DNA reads TGTGCCAGCAGTTTCCGGGACAGGATCACTGAAGCTTTCTTT.

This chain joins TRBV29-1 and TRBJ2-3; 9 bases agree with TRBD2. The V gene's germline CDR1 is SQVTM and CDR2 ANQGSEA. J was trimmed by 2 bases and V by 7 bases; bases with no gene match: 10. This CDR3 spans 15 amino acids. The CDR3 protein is CSAALTSGNTDTQYF. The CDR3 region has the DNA TGCAGCGCGGCCTTGACTAGCGGAAACACAGATACGCAGTATTTT.

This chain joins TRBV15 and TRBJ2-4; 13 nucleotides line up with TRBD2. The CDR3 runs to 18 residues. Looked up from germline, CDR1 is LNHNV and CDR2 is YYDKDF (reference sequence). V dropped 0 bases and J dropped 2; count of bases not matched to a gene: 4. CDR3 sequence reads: CATSRDRTSGSSKNIQYF. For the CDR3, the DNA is TGTGCCACCAGCAGAGATAGGACTAGCGGGAGCTCCAAAAACATTCAGTACTTC.

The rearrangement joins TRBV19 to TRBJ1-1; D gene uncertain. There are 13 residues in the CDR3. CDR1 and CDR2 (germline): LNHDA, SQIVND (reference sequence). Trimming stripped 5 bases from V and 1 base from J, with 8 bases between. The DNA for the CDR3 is TGTGCCAGTAGTCCCCCTCAGAACACTGAAGCTTTCTTT. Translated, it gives CASSPPQNTEAFF.

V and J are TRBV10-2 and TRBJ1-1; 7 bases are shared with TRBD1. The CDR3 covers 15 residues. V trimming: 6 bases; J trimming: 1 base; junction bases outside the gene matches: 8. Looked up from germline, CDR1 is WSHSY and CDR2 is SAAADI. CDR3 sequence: CASSSRQGWNTEAFF. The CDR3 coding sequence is TGCGCCAGCAGCTCCCGACAGGGATGGAACACTGAAGCTTTCTTT.

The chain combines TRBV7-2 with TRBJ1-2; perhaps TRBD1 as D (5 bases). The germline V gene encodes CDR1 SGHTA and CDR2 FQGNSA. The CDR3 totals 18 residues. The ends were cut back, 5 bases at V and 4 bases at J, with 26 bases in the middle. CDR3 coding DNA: TGTGCCAGCAGCATAAATTCCGGGGCCGAGTCCTTCTTCTATGGCTACACCTTC. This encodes CASSINSGAESFFYGYTF.

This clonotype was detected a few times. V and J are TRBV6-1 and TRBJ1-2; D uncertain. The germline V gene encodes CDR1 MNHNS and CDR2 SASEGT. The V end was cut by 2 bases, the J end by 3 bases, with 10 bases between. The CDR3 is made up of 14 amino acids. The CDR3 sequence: CASSELGSDYGYTF. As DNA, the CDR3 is TGTGCCAGCAGTGAACTAGGATCCGACTATGGCTACACCTTC.

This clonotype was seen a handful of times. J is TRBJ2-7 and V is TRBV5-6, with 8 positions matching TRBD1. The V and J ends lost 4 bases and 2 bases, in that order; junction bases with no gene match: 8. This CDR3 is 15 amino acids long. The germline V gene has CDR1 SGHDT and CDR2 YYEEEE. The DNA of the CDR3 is TGTGCCAGCAGCCGCCGGGACAGGTTCCCCTACGAGCAGTACTTC. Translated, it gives CASSRRDRFPYEQYF.

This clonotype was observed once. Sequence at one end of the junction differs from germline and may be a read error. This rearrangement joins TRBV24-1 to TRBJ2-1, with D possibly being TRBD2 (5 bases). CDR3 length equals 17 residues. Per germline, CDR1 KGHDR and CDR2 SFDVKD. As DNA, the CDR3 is TGTGCCACAAGTGACCTAGCAACATCAAGCTCCTACCATGAGCCGTTCTTC. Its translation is CATSDLATSSSYHEPFF.

The CDR3 here is CASSSIRGAYEQYF. The DNA of the CDR3 is TGTGCCAGCAGTTCCATCAGAGGGGCCTACGAGCAGTACTTC. The chain uses TRBV28 and TRBJ2-7; D could derive from TRBD1 or TRBD2 (5 bases each). V was pared by 4 bases and J by 2 bases, with 12 bases between. Germline CDR1 is MDHEN and CDR2 is SYDVKM. The CDR3 covers 14 residues.

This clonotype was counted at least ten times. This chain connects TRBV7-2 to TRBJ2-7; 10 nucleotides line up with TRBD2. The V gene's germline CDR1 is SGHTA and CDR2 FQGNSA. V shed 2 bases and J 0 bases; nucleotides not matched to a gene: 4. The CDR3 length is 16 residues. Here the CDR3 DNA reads TGTGCCAGCAGCTTATTTTCTAGCGGGAGCTCCTACGAGCAGTACTTC. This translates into CASSLFSSGSSYEQYF.

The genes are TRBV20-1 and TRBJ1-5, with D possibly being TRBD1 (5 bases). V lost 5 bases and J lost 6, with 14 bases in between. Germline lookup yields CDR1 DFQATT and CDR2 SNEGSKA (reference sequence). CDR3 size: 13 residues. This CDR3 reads CSAHRSGAQPQHF. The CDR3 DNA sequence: TGCAGTGCTCATCGGAGTGGGGCTCAGCCCCAGCATTTT.

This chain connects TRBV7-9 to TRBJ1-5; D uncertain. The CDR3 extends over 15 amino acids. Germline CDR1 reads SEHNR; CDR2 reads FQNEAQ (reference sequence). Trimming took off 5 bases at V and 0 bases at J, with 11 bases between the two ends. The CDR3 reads CASSKGRNSNQPQHF. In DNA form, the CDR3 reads TGTGCCAGCAGCAAAGGGAGGAATAGCAATCAGCCCCAGCATTTT.

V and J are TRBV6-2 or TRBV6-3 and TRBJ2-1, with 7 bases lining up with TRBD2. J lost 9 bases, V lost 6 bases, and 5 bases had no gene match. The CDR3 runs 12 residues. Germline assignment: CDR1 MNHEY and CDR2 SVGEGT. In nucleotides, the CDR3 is TGTGCCAGCAGAGCGGGACTCCGTGAGCAGTTCTTC. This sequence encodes CASRAGLREQFF.

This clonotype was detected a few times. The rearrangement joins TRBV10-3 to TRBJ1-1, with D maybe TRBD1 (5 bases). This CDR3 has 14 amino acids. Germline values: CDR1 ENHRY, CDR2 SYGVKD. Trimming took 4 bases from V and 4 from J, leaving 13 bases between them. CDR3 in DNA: TGTGCCATCAGTGGGTCGGGACTCTCCACTGAAGCTTTCTTT. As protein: CAISGSGLSTEAFF.

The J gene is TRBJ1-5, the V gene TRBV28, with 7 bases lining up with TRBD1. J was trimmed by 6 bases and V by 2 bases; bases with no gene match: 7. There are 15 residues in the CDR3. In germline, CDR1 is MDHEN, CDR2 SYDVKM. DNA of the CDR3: TGTGCCAGCAGTTTAACCGACAGGGTCAGTCAGCCCCAGCATTTT. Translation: CASSLTDRVSQPQHF.

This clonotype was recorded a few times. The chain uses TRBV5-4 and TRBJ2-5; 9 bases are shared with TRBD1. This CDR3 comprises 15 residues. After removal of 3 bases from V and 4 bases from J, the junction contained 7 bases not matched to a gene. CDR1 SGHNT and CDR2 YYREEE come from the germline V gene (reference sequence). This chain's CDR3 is CASSSATGGTETQYF. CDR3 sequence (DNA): TGTGCCAGCAGCTCGGCAACAGGGGGCACAGAGACCCAGTACTTC.

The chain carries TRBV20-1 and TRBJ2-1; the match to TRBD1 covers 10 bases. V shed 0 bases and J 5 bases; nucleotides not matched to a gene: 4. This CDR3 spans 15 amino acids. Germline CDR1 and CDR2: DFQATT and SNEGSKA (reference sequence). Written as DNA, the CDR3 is TGCAGTGCTAGAGATCCGGGACAGGGGAACAATGAGCAGTTCTTC. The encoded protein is CSARDPGQGNNEQFF.

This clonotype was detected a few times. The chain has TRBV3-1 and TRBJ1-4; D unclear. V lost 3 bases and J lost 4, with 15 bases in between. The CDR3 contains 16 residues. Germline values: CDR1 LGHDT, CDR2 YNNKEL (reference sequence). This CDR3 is CASSQVLGHSNEKLFF. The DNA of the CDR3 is TGTGCCAGCAGCCAGGTGTTAGGGCATAGTAATGAAAAACTGTTTTTT. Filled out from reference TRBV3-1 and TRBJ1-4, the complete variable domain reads DTAVSQTPKYLVTQMGNDKSIKCEQNLGHDTMYWYKQDSKKFLKIMFSYNNKELIINETVPNRFSPKSPDKAHLNLHINSLELGDSAVYFCASSQVLGHSNEKLFFGSGTQLSVL.

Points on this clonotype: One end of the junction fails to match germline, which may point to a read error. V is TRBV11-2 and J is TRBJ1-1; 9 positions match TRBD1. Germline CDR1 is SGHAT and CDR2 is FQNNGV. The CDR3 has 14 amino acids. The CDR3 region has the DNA TGTGCCAGCAGCCCGGGACAGGGATACACTGAAGATTTCTTT. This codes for CASSPGQGYTEDFF.

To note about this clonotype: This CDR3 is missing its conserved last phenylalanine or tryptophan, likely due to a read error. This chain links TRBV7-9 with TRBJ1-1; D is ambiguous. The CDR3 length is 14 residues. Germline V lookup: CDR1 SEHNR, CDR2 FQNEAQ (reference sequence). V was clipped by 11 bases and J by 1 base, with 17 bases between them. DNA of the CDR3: TGTGCCCGAAGCTTAGGGCGGGGGAACACTGAAGCTTTCTGT. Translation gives CARSLGRGNTEAFC.

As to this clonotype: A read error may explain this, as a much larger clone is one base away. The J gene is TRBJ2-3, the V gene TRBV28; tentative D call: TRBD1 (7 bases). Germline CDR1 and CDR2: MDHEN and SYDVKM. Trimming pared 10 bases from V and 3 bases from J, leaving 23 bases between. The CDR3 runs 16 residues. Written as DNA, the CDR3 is TGTGCCAACAGCACGGGGGACAGTCCTCCTACAGATACGCAGTATTTT. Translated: CANSTGDSPPTDTQYF.

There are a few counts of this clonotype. The CDR3 region has the DNA TGTGCCAGCAGCTTTATAGCGGGAGGCCCCGTGAATGAGCAGTTCTTC. Translated: CASSFIAGGPVNEQFF. The chain combines TRBV7-2 with TRBJ2-1; 10 positions match TRBD2. V trimming: 3 bases; J trimming: 7 bases; junction bases outside the gene matches: 9. Germline V CDR1 and CDR2: SGHTA, FQGNSA. There are 16 residues in the CDR3.

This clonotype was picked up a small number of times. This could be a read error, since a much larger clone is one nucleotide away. The DNA of the CDR3 is TGTGCCAGCAGTGAAGGACAGGGAGGCAATCAGCCCCAGCATTTT. It is translated as CASSEGQGGNQPQHF. The chain recombines TRBV6-1 with TRBJ1-5, with TRBD1 matching 7 bases. V shed 1 base, J shed 2 bases, and the junction held 2 bases outside the gene matches. CDR3 length equals 15 residues. Germline V CDR1 and CDR2: MNHNS, SASEGT.

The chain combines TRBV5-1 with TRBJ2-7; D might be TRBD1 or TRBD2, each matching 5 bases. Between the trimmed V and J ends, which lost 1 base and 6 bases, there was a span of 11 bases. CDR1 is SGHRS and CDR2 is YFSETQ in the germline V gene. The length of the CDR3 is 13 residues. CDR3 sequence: CASSLWDAGEQYF. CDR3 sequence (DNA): TGCGCCAGCAGCTTGTGGGACGCCGGCGAGCAGTACTTC. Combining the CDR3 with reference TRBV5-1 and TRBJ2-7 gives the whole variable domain KAGVTQTPRYLIKTRGQQVTLSCSPISGHRSVSWYQQTPGQGLQFLFEYFSETQRNKGNFPGRFSGRQFSNSRSEMNVSTLELGDSALYLCASSLWDAGEQYFGPGTRLTVT.